This TCR beta chain is from a study of blood T cell repertoires in COVID-19. Whole-study context: Collection of acute and convalescent COVID-19 samples took place in the United States, Italy and Spain. PBMCs, B-cell-depleted T cells, or T cells provided the cDNA or gDNA that made up the material.

Sequencing used immunoSEQ multiplex PCR; TCRdb keeps in-frame clones, though not all of them. The sample shows 200,000 or so clones, approximately 80% of them seen only once. This clone was picked up one time. Participants' reported clinical history set cohort assignment. Sequenced input: PBMCs or T cells enriched from blood (not recorded which). This receptor was identified in a woman in her thirties or forties with acute COVID-19.

The DNA for the CDR3 is TGTGCCAGCAGTCCTTACTGGTTCACTGAAGCTTTCTTT. It yields the protein CASSPYWFTEAFF. V is TRBV12-3 or TRBV12-4 and J is TRBJ1-1; D is unclear. CDR3 length equals 13 residues. V was cut by 5 bases and J by 4 bases, with 11 bases left in between.